The clone carrying this TCR beta chain was seen more than once but under ten times. TCRdb redid the calling of the RACE reads with MiXCR, one entry per CDR3 protein. The table lists 110,000 or so distinct CDR3 sequences, under 40% of them singletons, with less than 3% in the top ten. The data are from a study of human T cells and chemical hapten exposure. Study information: Skin of the upper inner arm, approximately 2 cm by approximately 2 cm, received 2% DPC for sensitization.

Time point described: patch test 3, about 24 weeks after DPC sensitization. The treatment was: therapeutic diphenylcyclopropenone sensitization with weekly scalp DPC. Losses at the gene ends were 3 bases for V and 0 bases for J; bases not matched to a gene: 16. Germline V gene data show CDR1 as SGDLS and CDR2 as YYNGEE. The CDR3 consists of 20 residues. The starting material was whole blood, obtained in connection with sensitization to the hapten diphenylcyclopropenone (DPC). This chain joins TRBV9 and TRBJ2-3; the match to TRBD2 covers 10 bases. The sequence was collected from a middle-aged man with alopecia areata. Some clones in this sample may be carry-over from other donors' samples. Here the CDR3 reads CASSAQSWTSGNPSTDTQYF. CDR3 sequence (DNA): TGTGCCAGCAGCGCCCAATCGTGGACTAGCGGAAATCCTAGCACAGATACGCAGTATTTT. Complete variable domain (other parts from reference TRBV9 and TRBJ2-3): DSGVTQTPKHLITATGQRVTLRCSPRSGDLSVYWYQQSLDQGLQFLIQYYNGEERAKGNILERFSAQQFPDLHSELNLSSLELGDSALYFCASSAQSWTSGNPSTDTQYFGPGTRLTVL.